The present entry profiles one TCR beta chain with its context. Its antigen is currently not known. Per-base quality was not reported, and no clone a single base away is much larger than it. Reading the label with the study, this specimen's time point is: cycle 4 day 1 (C4D1), after more than 5 weeks of nivolumab. Every trial patient had relapsed following autologous stem cell transplantation, and prior brentuximab vedotin exposure was what differed among cohorts A, B and C. The trial cohort included 45 to 65 patients with relapsed/refractory classical Hodgkin lymphoma, and each patient had a best overall response of complete response, partial response or progressive disease. In the multi-cohort phase II CheckMate 205 trial, trial patients received single-agent nivolumab. Best overall response was determined by an independent review committee according to the 2007 International Working Group response criteria. Trial PBMCs were collected just before the start of nivolumab (C1D1) and during therapy at cycle 2 day 1 and cycle 4 day 1. Peripheral blood was collected in 8 mL Vacutainer Cell Preparation Tubes, from which PBMCs were isolated by centrifugation and then cryopreserved.

These data are taken from a study of PD-1 blockade in classical Hodgkin lymphoma (dated by TCRdb to the early 2020s). Regarding the research as a whole: Nivolumab dosing was 3 mg/kg intravenously every 2 weeks, continuing until either disease progression or unacceptable toxicity. The study used CyTOF and TCR beta sequencing to define a peripheral blood immune signature of response to PD-1 blockade in classical Hodgkin lymphoma.

At the junction V is shortened by 1 base and J by 7 bases, with 2 bases in between. Counted from cysteine to phenylalanine, this CDR3 has 10 amino acids. CDR3 DNA is the only sequence kept; it has 30 bases, read in frame from the first base. CDR1 GTSNPN and CDR2 SVGIG were looked up in the germline V gene (reference sequence). Study-wide conclusions, independent of this receptor: Trial patients achieving complete response had baseline diversity similar to newly diagnosed patients, whereas partial responders and progressors had significantly lower diversity. Newly diagnosed patients were reported to have lower baseline TCR diversity than healthy donors, and relapsed/refractory patients were reported to have lower baseline TCR diversity still. The study was restricted to a single clinical trial cohort, and the causes of repertoire differences, possibly disease activity or prior therapy, were left undefined. A significant rise by C4D1 was seen in CD4+ but not CD8+ TCR diversity (p=0.0027 vs p=0.16), with the rise being most apparent in complete responders (p=0.02). Lower diversity was observed in patients in whom nivolumab was started less than 1 year after ASCT, and these patients were excluded from later analyses so that confounding by immune reconstitution would be avoided.

The Qiagen DNeasy kit was used to extract genomic DNA from unsorted PBMCs and from the negatively selected CD4+ and CD8+ fractions. TCR beta CDR3 regions were amplified by immunoSEQ multiplex PCR using primers annealing to V and J segments. A synthetic immune receptor repertoire was used to minimize amplification bias, and any residual bias was removed computationally once sequencing was done. In the source study's methods: Custom Python scripts were used to quantify repertoire diversity as the Shannon entropy index. Unsorted, CD4+ and CD8+ repertoires were analyzed separately, except for combined analyses in which CD4+ and CD8+ sequences were merged in silico. Clonal expansion was defined as a frequency increase of at least 2-fold after treatment compared with C1D1, and clones undetected at baseline were assigned a pseudocount of 0.5. Clones with 0 or 1 copy at C1D1 were defined as singleton clones, while clones with 2 or more copies were defined as non-singleton clones. Clones expanded in unsorted samples were labelled as CD4+, CD8+ or unknown by matching protein sequences in sorted samples from the same patient. Diversity changes from C1D1 to C4D1 were tested in paired samples using Wilcoxon tests. TCRdb took over this immuneACCESS table, retaining in-frame rearrangements with V and J assigned. Such tables are incomplete; in checked studies, under half of the missing clones stem from an unresolved V gene, and the remainder is unexplained. From that table come the V and J calls and clone size; the DNA was used to work out D and trimming. A total of tens of thousands of clones appear in this sample, roughly two thirds of them only once. The top ten clonotypes cover around 2.4% of the sample.

This TCR was sampled from a human donor with classical Hodgkin lymphoma. The rearranged chain carries TRBV30 and TRBJ1-5; no D gene call is confident. Sequencing used peripheral blood mononuclear cells (PBMCs), obtained before the fourth cycle of nivolumab. The bases are TGTGCCTGGAGTGACCAGCCCCAGCATTTT. Translated, it gives CAWSDQPQHF.